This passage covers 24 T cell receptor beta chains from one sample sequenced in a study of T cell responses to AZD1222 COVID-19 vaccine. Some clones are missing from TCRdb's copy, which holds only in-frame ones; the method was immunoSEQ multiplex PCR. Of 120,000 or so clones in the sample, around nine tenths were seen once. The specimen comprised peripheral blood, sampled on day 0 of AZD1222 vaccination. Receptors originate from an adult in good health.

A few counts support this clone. CDR3 amino acids: CASSFWQGVANEKLFF. The CDR3 region has the DNA TGTGCCAGCAGCTTTTGGCAGGGGGTGGCTAATGAAAAACTGTTTTTT. The chain joins TRBV7-9 to TRBJ1-4; 7 bases fit TRBD1. This CDR3 is 16 amino acids long. Germline CDR1 reads SEHNR; CDR2 reads FQNEAQ (reference sequence). Trimming took 3 bases from V and 3 from J; bases not matched to a gene: 7.

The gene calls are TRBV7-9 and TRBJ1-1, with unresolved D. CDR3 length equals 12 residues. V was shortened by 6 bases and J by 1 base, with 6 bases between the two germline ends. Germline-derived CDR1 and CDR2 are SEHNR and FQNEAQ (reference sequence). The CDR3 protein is CASRLKNTEAFF. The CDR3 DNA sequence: TGTGCCAGCAGACTGAAGAACACTGAAGCTTTCTTT.

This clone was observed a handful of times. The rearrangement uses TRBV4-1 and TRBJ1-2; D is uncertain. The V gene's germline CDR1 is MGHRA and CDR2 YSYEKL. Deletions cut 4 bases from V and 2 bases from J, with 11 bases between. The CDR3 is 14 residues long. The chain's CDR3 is CASSPLGGNYGYTF. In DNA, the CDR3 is TGCGCCAGCAGCCCCCTAGGAGGAAACTATGGCTACACCTTC.

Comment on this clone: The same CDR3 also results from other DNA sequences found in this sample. The CDR3 is CASSLGPGTEAFF. The CDR3 DNA follows: TGTGCCAGCAGCTTAGGACCTGGAACTGAAGCTTTCTTT. V is TRBV11-3 and J is TRBJ1-1; the D is unclear. Germline V gene sequence: CDR1 SGHNT, CDR2 YENEEA. V lost 1 base to trimming and J lost 5 bases, with 8 bases between them. This CDR3 is built from 13 residues.

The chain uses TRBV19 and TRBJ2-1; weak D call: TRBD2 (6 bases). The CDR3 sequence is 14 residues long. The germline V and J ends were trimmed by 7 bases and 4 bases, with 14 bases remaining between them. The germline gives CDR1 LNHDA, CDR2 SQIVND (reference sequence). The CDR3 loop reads CASKPGDLYNEQFF. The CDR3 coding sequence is TGTGCCAGTAAACCGGGAGATTTGTACAATGAGCAGTTCTTC.

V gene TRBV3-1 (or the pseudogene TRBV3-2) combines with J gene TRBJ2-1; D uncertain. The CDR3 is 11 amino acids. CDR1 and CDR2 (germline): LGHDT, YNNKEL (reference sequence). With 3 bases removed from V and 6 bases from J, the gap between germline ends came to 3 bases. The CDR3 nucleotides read TGTGCCAGCAGCCACGGCAATGAGCAGTTCTTC. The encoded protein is CASSHGNEQFF.

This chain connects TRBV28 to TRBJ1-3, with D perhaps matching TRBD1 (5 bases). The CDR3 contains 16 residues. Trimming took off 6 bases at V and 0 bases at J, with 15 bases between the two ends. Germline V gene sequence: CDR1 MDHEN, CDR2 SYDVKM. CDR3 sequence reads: CASSLQAISSGNTIYF. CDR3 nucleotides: TGTGCCAGCAGCCTACAGGCCATTAGCTCTGGAAACACCATATATTTT.

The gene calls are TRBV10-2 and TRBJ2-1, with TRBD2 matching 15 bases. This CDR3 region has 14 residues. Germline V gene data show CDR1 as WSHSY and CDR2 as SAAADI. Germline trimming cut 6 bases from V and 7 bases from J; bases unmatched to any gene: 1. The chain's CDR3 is CASRGLAGGNEQFF. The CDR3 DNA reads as TGCGCCAGCAGAGGACTAGCGGGAGGGAATGAGCAGTTCTTC.

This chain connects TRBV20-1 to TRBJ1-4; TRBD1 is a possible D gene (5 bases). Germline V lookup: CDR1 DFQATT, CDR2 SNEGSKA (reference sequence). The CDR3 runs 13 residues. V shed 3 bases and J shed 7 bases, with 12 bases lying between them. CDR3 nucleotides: TGCAGTGCTAGTGGAAGGGGCGGTGAAAAACTGTTTTTT. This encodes CSASGRGGEKLFF.

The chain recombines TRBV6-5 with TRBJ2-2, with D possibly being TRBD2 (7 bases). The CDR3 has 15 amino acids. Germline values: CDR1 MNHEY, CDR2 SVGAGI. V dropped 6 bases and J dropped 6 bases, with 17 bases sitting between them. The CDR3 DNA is TGTGCCAGCAGGAGGGAGGGGGGGATATCCGGGGAGCTGTTTTTT. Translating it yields CASRREGGISGELFF.

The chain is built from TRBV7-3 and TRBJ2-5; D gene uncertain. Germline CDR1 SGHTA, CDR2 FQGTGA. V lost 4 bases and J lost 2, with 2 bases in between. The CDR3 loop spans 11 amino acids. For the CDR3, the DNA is TGTGCCAGCAGCTCTCAAGAGACCCAGTACTTC. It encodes CASSSQETQYF.

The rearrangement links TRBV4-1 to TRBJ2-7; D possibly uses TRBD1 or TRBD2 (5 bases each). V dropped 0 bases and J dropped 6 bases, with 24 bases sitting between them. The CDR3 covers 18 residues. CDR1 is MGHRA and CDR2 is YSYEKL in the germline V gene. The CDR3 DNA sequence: TGCGCCAGCAGCCAAGAAGGGGTGATCAGGACTGCCCTTGCCGAGCAGTACTTC. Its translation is CASSQEGVIRTALAEQYF.

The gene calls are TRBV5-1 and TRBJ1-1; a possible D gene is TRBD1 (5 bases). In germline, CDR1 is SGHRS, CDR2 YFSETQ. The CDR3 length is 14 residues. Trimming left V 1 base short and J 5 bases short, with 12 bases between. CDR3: CASSLSGGGTEAFF. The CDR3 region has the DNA TGCGCCAGCAGCTTGTCGGGGGGAGGGACTGAAGCTTTCTTT. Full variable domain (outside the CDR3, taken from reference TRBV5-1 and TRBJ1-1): KAGVTQTPRYLIKTRGQQVTLSCSPISGHRSVSWYQQTPGQGLQFLFEYFSETQRNKGNFPGRFSGRQFSNSRSEMNVSTLELGDSALYLCASSLSGGGTEAFFGQGTRLTVV.

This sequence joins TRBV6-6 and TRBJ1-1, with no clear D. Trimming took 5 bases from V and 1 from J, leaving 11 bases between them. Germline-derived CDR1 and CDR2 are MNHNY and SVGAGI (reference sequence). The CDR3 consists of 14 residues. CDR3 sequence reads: CASSKQEGNTEAFF. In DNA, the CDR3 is TGTGCCAGCAGTAAACAAGAGGGGAACACTGAAGCTTTCTTT.

The CDR3 DNA sequence: TGTGCCAGCAGTTACTCGGGAGGGCTAACTCAGCCCCAGCATTTT. This translates into CASSYSGGLTQPQHF. V is TRBV6-2 or TRBV6-3 and J is TRBJ1-5, with D unclear. CDR1 MNHEY and CDR2 SVGEGT come from the germline V gene. This CDR3 has 15 residues. V lost 0 bases to trimming and J lost 6 bases, with 12 bases between them.

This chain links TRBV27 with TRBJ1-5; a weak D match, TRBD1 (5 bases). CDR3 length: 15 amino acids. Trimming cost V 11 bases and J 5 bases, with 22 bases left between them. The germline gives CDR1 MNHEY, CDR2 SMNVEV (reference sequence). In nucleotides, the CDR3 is TGTGCCCGCCTGAGTACCAGGGTAGAGGATCAGCCCCAGCATTTT. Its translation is CARLSTRVEDQPQHF.

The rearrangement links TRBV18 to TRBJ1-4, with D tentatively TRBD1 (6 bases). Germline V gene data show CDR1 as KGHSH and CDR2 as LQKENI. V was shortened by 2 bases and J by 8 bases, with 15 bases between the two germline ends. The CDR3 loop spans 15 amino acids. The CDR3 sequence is CASSPFPTGEEKLFF. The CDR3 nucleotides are TGTGCCAGCTCACCATTCCCGACAGGCGAAGAAAAACTGTTTTTT.

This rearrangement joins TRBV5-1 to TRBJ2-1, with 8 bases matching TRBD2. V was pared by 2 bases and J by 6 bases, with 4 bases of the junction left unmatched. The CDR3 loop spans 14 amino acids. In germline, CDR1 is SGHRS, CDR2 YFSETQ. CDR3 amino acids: CASSFGLASNEQFF. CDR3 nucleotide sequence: TGCGCCAGCAGCTTCGGACTAGCATCCAATGAGCAGTTCTTC.

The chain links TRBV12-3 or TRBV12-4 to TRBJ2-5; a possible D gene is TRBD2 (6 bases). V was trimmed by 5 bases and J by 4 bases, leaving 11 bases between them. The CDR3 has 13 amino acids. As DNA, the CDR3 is TGTGCCAGCAGTATACTAGCATCAGAGACCCAGTACTTC. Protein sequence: CASSILASETQYF.

The CDR3 region is CASSSNTAEVSANTGELFF. Written as DNA, the CDR3 is TGTGCCAGCAGCTCGAATACCGCGGAGGTCTCGGCGAACACCGGGGAGCTGTTTTTT. The chain uses TRBV11-3 and TRBJ2-2; a weak D match, TRBD2 (5 bases). Trimming cost V 4 bases and J 0 bases, with 21 bases left between them. Germline V gene data show CDR1 as SGHNT and CDR2 as YENEEA. The CDR3 covers 19 residues.

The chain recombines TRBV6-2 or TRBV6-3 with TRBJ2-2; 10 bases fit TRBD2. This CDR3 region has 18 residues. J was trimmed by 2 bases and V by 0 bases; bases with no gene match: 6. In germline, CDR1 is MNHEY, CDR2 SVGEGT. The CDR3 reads CASSYSRLAGLNTGELFF. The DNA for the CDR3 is TGTGCCAGCAGTTACTCGCGACTAGCGGGCTTAAACACCGGGGAGCTGTTTTTT.

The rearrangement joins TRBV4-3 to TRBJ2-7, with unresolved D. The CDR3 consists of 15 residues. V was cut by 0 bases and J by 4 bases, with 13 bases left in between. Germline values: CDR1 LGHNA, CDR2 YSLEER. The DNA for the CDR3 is TGCGCCAGCAGCCAAGAAGTAGCCAGGAGTTACGAGCAGTACTTC. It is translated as CASSQEVARSYEQYF.

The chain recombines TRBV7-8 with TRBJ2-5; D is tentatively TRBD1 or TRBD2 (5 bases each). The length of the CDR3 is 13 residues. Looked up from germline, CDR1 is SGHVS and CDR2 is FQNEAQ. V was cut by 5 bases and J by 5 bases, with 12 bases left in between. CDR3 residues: CASSRGFRETQYF. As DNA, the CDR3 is TGTGCCAGCAGCCGGGGCTTTCGGGAGACCCAGTACTTC.

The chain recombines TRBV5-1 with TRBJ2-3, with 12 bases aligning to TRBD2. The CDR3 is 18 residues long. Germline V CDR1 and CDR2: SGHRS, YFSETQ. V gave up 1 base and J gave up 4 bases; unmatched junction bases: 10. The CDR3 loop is CASSLYSSGGARADTQYF. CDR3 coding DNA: TGCGCCAGCAGCTTGTATTCTAGCGGGGGGGCGAGGGCAGATACGCAGTATTTT.